These 29 T cell receptor beta chains were all obtained from the same sample, sequenced in a study of Ad26.COV2.S vaccination and SARS-CoV-2 variants (dated by TCRdb to the early 2020s). The treatment or condition label on this specimen signifies: about 20 received Ad26.COV2.S at low or high dose, single or two shots; several received placebo; per-sample allocation not given. For vaccine and placebo recipients, the sequenced repertoires came from samples collected on day 63 after the first injection. The method was the immunoSEQ multiplex PCR assay. Not all clones reach the TCRdb copy of this immuneACCESS table, which keeps in-frame sequences only. Checked studies attribute under half of the gap to unresolved V genes and leave the rest unexplained. The sample table holds around 310,000 clones, of which about nine tenths were seen once. The ten largest clones represent about 5% of the sample. The sample was peripheral blood, taken in a trial of Ad26.COV2.S vaccine versus placebo. These receptors all stem from a person between 18 and 60 years old who received the Ad26.COV2.S COVID-19 vaccine or a placebo.

The chain employs TRBV11-2 and TRBJ2-1, with 7 bases identical to TRBD2. The V gene's germline CDR1 is SGHAT and CDR2 FQNNGV. Trimming at V came to 2 bases and at J to 5 bases, leaving 6 bases not matched to a gene. The CDR3 sequence is 15 residues long. The CDR3 sequence: CASSLLTSVNNEQFF. The CDR3 DNA follows: TGTGCCAGCAGCTTATTAACTAGCGTAAACAATGAGCAGTTCTTC. Based on the CDR3 plus reference TRBV11-2 and TRBJ2-1, the full variable domain is EAGVAQSPRYKIIEKRQSVAFWCNPISGHATLYWYQQILGQGPKLLIQFQNNGVVDDSQLPKDRFSAERLKGVDSTLKIQPAKLEDSAVYLCASSLLTSVNNEQFFGPGTRLTVL.

This clone was picked up a small number of times. V is TRBV27 and J is TRBJ1-2, with 7 bases matching TRBD1. This CDR3 region has 14 residues. After removal of 6 bases from V and 4 bases from J, the junction contained 8 bases not matched to a gene. In germline, CDR1 is MNHEY, CDR2 SMNVEV (reference sequence). The CDR3 sequence: CASRQRGQFYGYTF. CDR3 coding DNA: TGTGCCAGCAGGCAGCGGGGACAGTTCTATGGCTACACCTTC.

This clone came up once. The genes are TRBV7-9 and TRBJ2-1, with D perhaps matching TRBD1 (5 bases). Trimming removed 0 bases from V and 1 base from J, with 10 bases in between. Germline CDR1 is SEHNR and CDR2 is FQNEAQ (reference sequence). The CDR3 length is 16 residues. The CDR3 DNA follows: TGTGCCAGCAGCTTAGCGCTGGGGCTTTCCTACAATGAGCAGTTCTTC. Amino acid sequence: CASSLALGLSYNEQFF. Variable domain in full (rest from reference TRBV7-9 and TRBJ2-1): DTGVSQNPRHKITKRGQNVTFRCDPISEHNRLYWYRQTLGQGPEFLTYFQNEAQLEKSRLLSDRFSAERPKGSFSTLEIQRTEQGDSAMYLCASSLALGLSYNEQFFGPGTRLTVL.

J is TRBJ2-7 and V is TRBV6-2 or TRBV6-3; 8 bases are a match to TRBD1. CDR1 and CDR2 (germline): MNHEY, SVGEGT. Trimming at V came to 2 bases and at J to 3 bases, leaving 3 bases not matched to a gene. The CDR3 has 14 residues. The CDR3 nucleotides are TGTGCCAGCAGTTACGGGGACAGGATCTACGAGCAGTACGTC. Amino acids: CASSYGDRIYEQYV.

The rearrangement joins TRBV13 to TRBJ2-1; D is undetermined. CDR1 and CDR2 (germline): PRHDT, FYEKMQ (reference sequence). The V and J ends lost 1 base and 9 bases respectively, with 13 bases between them. The CDR3 consists of 14 residues. The CDR3 nucleotides read TGTGCCAGCAGCTTAGATAGCTTCTCAGGTGAGCAGTTCTTC. Its translation: CASSLDSFSGEQFF.

The chain uses TRBV19 and TRBJ1-2; D is unresolved. V was shortened by 8 bases and J by 2 bases, with 6 bases between the two germline ends. Germline loops: CDR1 LNHDA, CDR2 SQIVND (reference sequence). The CDR3 runs to 11 residues. The CDR3 DNA sequence: TGTGCCAGTGAATTCAACTATGGCTACACCTTC. The encoded protein is CASEFNYGYTF.

The rearrangement uses TRBV4-3 and TRBJ2-1; no clear D gene. The CDR3 contains 17 residues. CDR1 is LGHNA and CDR2 is YSLEER in the germline V gene. V dropped 0 bases and J dropped 0 bases, with 12 bases sitting between them. CDR3 residues: CASSQEWNLRSYNEQFF. CDR3 sequence (DNA): TGCGCCAGCAGCCAAGAGTGGAACCTACGCTCCTACAATGAGCAGTTCTTC.

This rearrangement joins TRBV19 to TRBJ1-6, with D perhaps matching TRBD1 (6 bases). Deletions cut 8 bases from V and 9 bases from J, with 17 bases between. This CDR3 is 14 amino acids long. CDR1 is LNHDA, CDR2 SQIVND, per germline (reference sequence). The CDR3 loop reads CASSDRWGRSPLHF. The CDR3 DNA is TGTGCCAGTTCCGACAGGTGGGGGCGTTCACCCCTCCACTTT.

The chain uses TRBV27 and TRBJ2-1; D gene uncertain. This CDR3 is 16 amino acids long. Germline V lookup: CDR1 MNHEY, CDR2 SMNVEV (reference sequence). Trimming stripped 3 bases from V and 0 bases from J, with 12 bases between. The CDR3 region has the DNA TGTGCCAGCAGTTTCTCGACGTTTAGCTCCTACAATGAGCAGTTCTTC. As protein: CASSFSTFSSYNEQFF.

The V gene is TRBV5-1, the J gene TRBJ2-1; the D is unclear. Germline assignment: CDR1 SGHRS and CDR2 YFSETQ. The CDR3 is 15 amino acids. Trimming took 1 base from V and 2 from J, leaving 10 bases between them. CDR3 sequence: CASSLSVGTYNEQFF. As DNA, the CDR3 is TGCGCCAGCAGCTTGAGCGTGGGGACCTACAATGAGCAGTTCTTC.

The chain joins TRBV5-1 to TRBJ1-2, with D unclear. V was cut by 4 bases and J by 6 bases, with 16 bases left in between. Germline V lookup: CDR1 SGHRS, CDR2 YFSETQ. The CDR3 has 14 amino acids. The CDR3 bases are TGCGCCAGCAGCCTATTGGATGGTAGGGATGGCTACACCTTC. This encodes CASSLLDGRDGYTF.

This clone was detected only a few times. The V call is TRBV7-2, the J call TRBJ1-5; no reliable D call. V lost 2 bases to trimming and J lost 7 bases, with 15 bases between them. The CDR3 consists of 15 residues. Germline V gene lookup returns CDR1 SGHTA and CDR2 FQGNSA. The CDR3 loop reads CASSLQASWEQPQHF. CDR3 DNA: TGTGCCAGCAGCTTACAGGCTTCGTGGGAGCAGCCCCAGCATTTT.

The chain has TRBV7-6 and TRBJ2-1; D uncertain. V shed 1 base and J shed 9 bases, with 4 bases lying between them. In germline, CDR1 is SGHVS, CDR2 FNYEAQ. This CDR3 has 11 residues. The CDR3 protein is CASSLGGEQFF. CDR3 nucleotides: TGTGCCAGCAGCTTAGGGGGTGAGCAGTTCTTC.

This chain joins TRBV5-1 and TRBJ2-1; perhaps TRBD1 as D (7 bases). Germline V CDR1 and CDR2: SGHRS, YFSETQ. The CDR3 is 15 amino acids. V lost 6 bases, J lost 9 bases, and 22 bases lay in between. The CDR3 coding sequence is TGCGCCAGCACCCGGAACAGGGGAGGTGAGGCTGAGCAGTTCTTC. This gives the protein CASTRNRGGEAEQFF.

The chain couples TRBV30 to TRBJ1-6, with unresolved D. From germline, CDR1 is GTSNPN and CDR2 SVGIG (reference sequence). The length of the CDR3 is 15 residues. V lost 3 bases to trimming and J lost 5 bases, with 14 bases between them. DNA for the CDR3: TGTGCCTGGAGCACACGGGCAGTAGATAATTCACCCCTCCACTTT. Amino acids: CAWSTRAVDNSPLHF.

This clone was observed once. The rearrangement joins TRBV9 to TRBJ1-1; 7 bases agree with TRBD1. Germline V lookup: CDR1 SGDLS, CDR2 YYNGEE. There are 16 residues in the CDR3. The V and J ends lost 0 bases and 1 base, in that order; junction bases with no gene match: 6. The CDR3 loop is CASSVGQGVENTEAFF. In nucleotides, the CDR3 is TGTGCCAGCAGCGTAGGACAGGGTGTCGAGAACACTGAAGCTTTCTTT.

The chain is built from TRBV10-2 and TRBJ1-1; D unclear. V was trimmed by 3 bases and J by 0 bases, leaving 2 bases between them. The CDR3 loop spans 12 amino acids. CDR1 and CDR2 from the germline V gene are WSHSY and SAAADI. This CDR3 reads CASSEVNTEAFF. CDR3 coding DNA: TGCGCCAGCAGTGAAGTGAACACTGAAGCTTTCTTT.

The chain is built from TRBV6-5 and TRBJ1-2; 8 bases fit TRBD1. V shed 2 bases, J shed 8 bases, and the junction held 10 bases outside the gene matches. The V gene's germline CDR1 is MNHEY and CDR2 SVGAGI. The CDR3 sequence is 15 residues long. The CDR3: CASSYGETGVGGYTF. CDR3 in DNA: TGTGCCAGCAGTTACGGAGAGACAGGGGTCGGGGGCTACACCTTC.

V gene TRBV3-1 (or the pseudogene TRBV3-2) combines with J gene TRBJ2-7; possible D gene TRBD2, 7 bases. The V gene lost 0 bases and the J gene lost 1 base, with 10 bases spanning the gap. The CDR3 sequence is 15 residues long. Germline-derived CDR1 and CDR2 are LGHDT and YNNKEL (reference sequence). CDR3 DNA: TGTGCCAGCAGCCAAGAGCGGGGGCCTTCCTACGAGCAGTACTTC. The encoded protein is CASSQERGPSYEQYF.

CDR3 loop: CASSAMDYTF. The CDR3, as DNA: TGTGCCAGCAGCGCCATGGACTACACCTTC. The V and J genes are TRBV13 and TRBJ1-2; unclear D gene. Germline V gene sequence: CDR1 PRHDT, CDR2 FYEKMQ (reference sequence). V lost 5 bases to trimming and J lost 10 bases, with 8 bases between them. This CDR3 is 10 amino acids long.

This rearrangement joins TRBV11-2 to TRBJ2-1, with 13 nucleotides matching TRBD2. V shed 5 bases, J shed 8 bases, and the junction held 9 bases outside the gene matches. The V gene's germline CDR1 is SGHAT and CDR2 FQNNGV. The CDR3 spans 16 residues. In nucleotides, the CDR3 is TGTGCCAGCAGCCACAGGACTAGCGGGAGTATCGATGAGCAGTTCTTC. Amino acids: CASSHRTSGSIDEQFF.

This rearrangement joins TRBV19 to TRBJ2-1; 9 bases agree with TRBD2. The CDR3 contains 17 residues. The germline CDR1 and CDR2 sequences are LNHDA and SQIVND (reference sequence). V was clipped by 0 bases and J by 2 bases; unmatched bases: 5. CDR3 bases: TGTGCCAGTAGTATAGATCTGCTAGCGGGAACCTACAATGAGCAGTTCTTC. This translates into CASSIDLLAGTYNEQFF.

The rearrangement joins TRBV7-3 to TRBJ1-1, with D uncertain. CDR3 length: 14 residues. CDR1 is SGHTA, CDR2 FQGTGA, per germline. V lost 1 base to trimming and J lost 2 bases, with 8 bases between them. Here the CDR3 reads CASSLMAINTEAFF. CDR3 nucleotide sequence: TGTGCCAGCAGCTTAATGGCCATCAACACTGAAGCTTTCTTT.

This clone was counted once. The chain combines TRBV7-2 with TRBJ1-1, with a weak D call TRBD1 (5 bases). Germline-derived CDR1 and CDR2 are SGHTA and FQGNSA. The length of the CDR3 is 14 residues. V was cut by 7 bases and J by 4 bases, with 16 bases left in between. The CDR3, as DNA: TGTGCCAGCACCGGCGGGGGGTGGGGCACTGAAGCTTTCTTT. This translates into CASTGGGWGTEAFF.

V usage is TRBV29-1 and J usage is TRBJ1-4; 9 bases are shared with TRBD1. The CDR3 is 14 residues long. Germline CDR1 is SQVTM and CDR2 is ANQGSEA. With V trimmed by 4 bases and J by 11 bases, 11 bases remained unmatched. The CDR3 sequence is CSVVTDRGGGKLFF. The CDR3 DNA follows: TGCAGCGTTGTGACCGACAGGGGGGGAGGGAAACTGTTTTTT.

The rearrangement joins TRBV5-4 to TRBJ2-1; 10 nucleotides line up with TRBD2. The germline V gene encodes CDR1 SGHNT and CDR2 YYREEE (reference sequence). CDR3 size: 15 residues. Unmatched junction bases numbered 10, after V lost 4 bases and J lost 9 bases. The CDR3 coding sequence is TGTGCCAGCAGCCTGTTAGCGGGGGGCGAAGGTGAGCAGTTCTTC. Translating gives CASSLLAGGEGEQFF.

The chain links TRBV7-3 to TRBJ2-1; D is unresolved. The CDR3 sequence is 13 residues long. Germline V gene sequence: CDR1 SGHTA, CDR2 FQGTGA. V dropped 0 bases and J dropped 7 bases, with 7 bases sitting between them. The DNA of the CDR3 is TGTGCCAGCAGCTTAACTAGCATGAATGAGCAGTTCTTC. It encodes CASSLTSMNEQFF. The variable domain in full, completed from reference TRBV7-3 and TRBJ2-1, reads GAGVSQTPSNKVTEKGKYVELRCDPISGHTALYWYRQSLGQGPEFLIYFQGTGAADDSGLPNDRFFAVRPEGSVSTLKIQRTERGDSAVYLCASSLTSMNEQFFGPGTRLTVL.

This chain uses TRBV4-3 with TRBJ1-6, with TRBD1 as a possible D gene (5 bases). The V end lost 0 bases, the J end lost 9 bases, and 21 bases lay between the germline ends. The germline CDR1 and CDR2 sequences are LGHNA and YSLEER. There are 18 residues in the CDR3. This CDR3 reads CASSQDRARQWGISPLHF. CDR3 in DNA: TGCGCCAGCAGCCAAGACCGGGCCAGACAGTGGGGGATTTCACCCCTCCACTTT.

This rearrangement joins TRBV29-1 to TRBJ1-1, with 8 bases aligning to TRBD1. Germline CDR1 is SQVTM and CDR2 is ANQGSEA. CDR3 length: 14 amino acids. J gave up 3 bases and V 1 base, and 4 bases lay outside the gene matches. CDR3 loop: CSVEATGEDTEAFF. For the CDR3, the DNA is TGCAGCGTTGAAGCGACAGGGGAGGACACTGAAGCTTTCTTT.